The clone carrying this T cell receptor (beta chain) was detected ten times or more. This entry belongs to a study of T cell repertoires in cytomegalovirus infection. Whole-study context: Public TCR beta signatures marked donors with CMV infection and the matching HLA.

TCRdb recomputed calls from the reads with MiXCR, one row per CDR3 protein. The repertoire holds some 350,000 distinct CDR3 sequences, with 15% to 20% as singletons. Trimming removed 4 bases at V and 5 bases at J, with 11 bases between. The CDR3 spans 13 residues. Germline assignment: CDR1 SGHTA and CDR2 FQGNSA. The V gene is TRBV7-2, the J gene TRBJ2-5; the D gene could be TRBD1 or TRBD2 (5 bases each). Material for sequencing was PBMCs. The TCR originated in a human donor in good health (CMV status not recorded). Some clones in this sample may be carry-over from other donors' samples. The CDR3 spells CASSSGPRETQYF. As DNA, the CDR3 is TGTGCCAGCAGCTCGGGACCCCGTGAGACCCAGTACTTC. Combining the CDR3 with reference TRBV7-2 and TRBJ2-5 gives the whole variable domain GAGVSQSPSNKVTEKGKDVELRCDPISGHTALYWYRQSLGQGLEFLIYFQGNSAPDKSGLPSDRFSAERTGGSVSTLTIQRTQQEDSAVYLCASSSGPRETQYFGPGTRLLVL.